This T cell receptor beta chain is drawn from a study of blood T cell repertoires in COVID-19. Study-level background: T cells, B-cell-depleted T cells, or PBMCs supplied cDNA or gDNA.

In the original analysis: Estimated nucleated cell counts came from reference gene primer amplification. The data were produced by immunoSEQ multiplex PCR, yet TCRdb's version contains in-frame clones alone and is incomplete. The V and J calls and clone size were taken over from that table, and D and trimming were inferred from the DNA. The table includes a few hundred thousand clones, 88% detected once. In germline, CDR1 is SGHDT, CDR2 YYEEEE. Trimming pared 1 base from V and 2 bases from J, leaving 13 bases between. This CDR3 contains 16 residues. The sample was peripheral blood. The source is a man between 18 and 35 years old with active or convalescent COVID-19. The chain employs TRBV5-6 and TRBJ1-3; no reliable D call. The CDR3 DNA reads as TGTGCCAGCAGCTTGATTGGTCAGTCCCCTGGAAACACCATATATTTT. It is translated as CASSLIGQSPGNTIYF.